These 22 T cell receptor beta chains share one sample of origin, sequenced in a study of T cell clones after liver transplantation. Only in-frame clones appear in the TCRdb table, and some are missing; sequencing was by immunoSEQ multiplex PCR. The sample lists about 51,000 clones; 86% were seen once. This specimen consisted of CD8+ T cells from blood, obtained 12 months after liver transplant. These receptors came from a human patient who received a liver transplant. Some T cells here may be from the graft donor.

The chain links TRBV4-3 to TRBJ2-1, with D possibly TRBD2 on 6 matching bases. Germline CDR1 is LGHNA and CDR2 is YSLEER. The ends were cut back, 0 bases at V and 6 bases at J, with 12 bases in the middle. This CDR3 has 15 amino acids. The CDR3 loop reads CASSQDASSGNEQFF. CDR3 coding DNA: TGCGCCAGCAGCCAAGATGCGAGTAGCGGCAATGAGCAGTTCTTC.

In its sample, this clone was seen a few times. The V call is TRBV6-1, the J call TRBJ2-7; perhaps TRBD1 as D (6 bases). Looked up from germline, CDR1 is MNHNS and CDR2 is SASEGT. V gave up 3 bases and J gave up 5 bases, with 11 bases separating them. This CDR3 region has 13 residues. Here the CDR3 reads CASSDNRVDEQYF. The DNA for the CDR3 is TGTGCCAGCAGTGACAACAGGGTGGACGAGCAGTACTTC.

The chain couples TRBV10-3 to TRBJ2-7; D is possibly TRBD2 (5 bases). Deletions cut 4 bases from V and 3 bases from J, with 16 bases between. The length of the CDR3 is 15 residues. Germline CDR1 and CDR2: ENHRY and SYGVKD. For the CDR3, the DNA is TGTGCCATCAGTGGGGCCATGGACTTGGGCTACGAGCAGTACTTC. This encodes CAISGAMDLGYEQYF.

This clone has just one count. This sequence joins TRBV19 and TRBJ1-6; the D is unclear. The CDR3 is 14 residues long. Germline CDR1 and CDR2: LNHDA and SQIVND (reference sequence). V was cut by 3 bases and J by 7 bases, with 10 bases left in between. CDR3 bases: TGTGCCAGTAGTATCGGTCAGTTAAATTCACCCCTCCACTTT. Protein sequence: CASSIGQLNSPLHF.

The chain couples TRBV10-3 to TRBJ1-5, with 9 bases lining up with TRBD1. Looked up from germline, CDR1 is ENHRY and CDR2 is SYGVKD. The CDR3 totals 16 residues. J gave up 2 bases and V 0 bases, and 2 bases lay outside the gene matches. The CDR3 nucleotides read TGTGCCATCAGTGAGTCGGGGACAGGGCGCAATCAGCCCCAGCATTTT. Its protein is CAISESGTGRNQPQHF.

The chain carries TRBV11-3 and TRBJ2-3, with TRBD2 matching over 12 bases. Trimming cost V 5 bases and J 0 bases; bases outside gene matches: 3. The CDR3 loop spans 16 amino acids. Per the germline V gene, CDR1 is SGHNT and CDR2 is YENEEA. In DNA form, the CDR3 reads TGTGCCAGCAGCCATCTAGCGGGAGGGAGCACAGATACGCAGTATTTT. The encoded protein is CASSHLAGGSTDTQYF.

The CDR3 is CASSWGAGSLYEQYF. CDR3 nucleotides: TGTGCCAGCAGCTGGGGAGCTGGGAGTCTCTACGAGCAGTACTTC. V and J are TRBV7-2 and TRBJ2-7; tentatively, D is TRBD2 (5 bases). Germline CDR1 and CDR2: SGHTA and FQGNSA. With 4 bases removed from V and 3 bases from J, the gap between germline ends came to 16 bases. This CDR3 is built from 15 residues.

The chain uses TRBV19 and TRBJ1-1, with 7 bases that match TRBD1. CDR3 size: 13 residues. V trimming: 4 bases; J trimming: 8 bases; junction bases outside the gene matches: 7. The germline CDR1 and CDR2 sequences are LNHDA and SQIVND (reference sequence). CDR3 in amino acids: CASSTPVTGEAFF. The CDR3 DNA follows: TGTGCCAGTAGTACACCGGTGACAGGGGAAGCTTTCTTT.

The chain carries TRBV6-5 and TRBJ1-1; D is ambiguous. CDR3 size: 13 residues. Per the germline V gene, CDR1 is MNHEY and CDR2 is SVGAGI. Deletions cut 2 bases from V and 1 base from J, with 5 bases between. The CDR3 region has the DNA TGTGCCAGCAGTTACGGAGAGAACACTGAAGCTTTCTTT. This encodes CASSYGENTEAFF.

This rearrangement joins TRBV27 to TRBJ2-3; TRBD2 matches at 14 bases. The CDR3 contains 19 residues. CDR1 and CDR2 from the germline V gene are MNHEY and SMNVEV (reference sequence). V shed 4 bases and J 6 bases; nucleotides not matched to a gene: 15. Here the CDR3 DNA reads TGTGCCAGCAGTTGGTTGCCCAAGACTAGCGGGAGGGCCAGGGATACGCAGTATTTT. Translation: CASSWLPKTSGRARDTQYF.

The rearrangement joins TRBV4-1 to TRBJ2-7; a weak D match, TRBD1 (6 bases). Trimming left V 3 bases short and J 9 bases short, with 18 bases between. The germline gives CDR1 MGHRA, CDR2 YSYEKL. The CDR3 length is 14 residues. In DNA form, the CDR3 reads TGCGCCAGCAGCCAGATCGGACAGTCAGTAGGGCAGTACTTC. This codes for CASSQIGQSVGQYF.

V is TRBV14 and J is TRBJ2-7; TRBD1 matches at 7 bases. Trimming took 0 bases from V and 4 from J; bases not matched to a gene: 6. Germline assignment: CDR1 SGHDN and CDR2 FVKESK. CDR3 size: 15 residues. The CDR3 protein is CASSQDVRGPYEQYF. The CDR3 coding sequence is TGTGCCAGCAGCCAAGACGTAAGGGGGCCGTACGAGCAGTACTTC.

The V and J genes are TRBV27 and TRBJ2-3, with 7 bases aligning to TRBD2. The CDR3 totals 14 residues. Trimming took 3 bases from V and 5 from J; bases not matched to a gene: 5. Germline loops: CDR1 MNHEY, CDR2 SMNVEV (reference sequence). In nucleotides, the CDR3 is TGTGCCAGCAGTTTCCCCGGGGAGGGAGATACGCAGTATTTT. It encodes CASSFPGEGDTQYF.

This chain uses TRBV4-1 with TRBJ2-1, with 15 bases lining up with TRBD2. V lost 1 base, J lost 10 bases, and 11 bases stayed unmatched. Germline V gene data show CDR1 as MGHRA and CDR2 as YSYEKL. The CDR3 contains 18 residues. CDR3 sequence: CASSQAPKAGLAGGEQFF. The DNA of the CDR3 is TGCGCCAGCAGCCAAGCCCCAAAAGCGGGACTAGCGGGAGGAGAGCAGTTCTTC.

The chain carries TRBV28 and TRBJ2-3; D might be TRBD1 (6 bases). Germline CDR1 MDHEN, CDR2 SYDVKM. Deletions cut 6 bases from V and 6 bases from J, with 16 bases between. The CDR3 spans 14 residues. As DNA, the CDR3 is TGTGCCAGCAGAGCCATCGGGACATGGGATACGCAGTATTTT. The encoded protein is CASRAIGTWDTQYF.

The chain is built from TRBV19 and TRBJ1-1, with 8 bases that match TRBD1. Trimming took 7 bases from V and 0 from J; bases not matched to a gene: 7. This CDR3 contains 15 residues. Germline V gene data show CDR1 as LNHDA and CDR2 as SQIVND (reference sequence). The CDR3 nucleotides read TGTGCCAGTACCCTTGGACAGGGATTGAACACTGAAGCTTTCTTT. Translating gives CASTLGQGLNTEAFF. Supplemented by reference TRBV19 and TRBJ1-1, the full variable domain reads DGGITQSPKYLFRKEGQNVTLSCEQNLNHDAMYWYRQDPGQGLRLIYYSQIVNDFQKGDIAEGYSVSREKKESFPLTVTSAQKNPTAFYLCASTLGQGLNTEAFFGQGTRLTVV.

This rearrangement joins TRBV27 to TRBJ2-7; 10 nucleotides match TRBD2. Germline loops: CDR1 MNHEY, CDR2 SMNVEV (reference sequence). CDR3 length: 15 amino acids. The junction had 2 bases not matched to a gene; V was cut back by 3 bases and J by 0 bases. The CDR3 here is CASSFSGRSSYEQYF. CDR3 DNA sequence: TGTGCCAGCAGTTTTAGCGGGAGGTCCTCCTACGAGCAGTACTTC.

This chain joins TRBV11-2 and TRBJ2-1; D unresolved. The germline gives CDR1 SGHAT, CDR2 FQNNGV. Deletions cut 3 bases from V and 4 bases from J, with 4 bases between. The CDR3 length is 12 residues. CDR3 coding DNA: TGTGCCAGCAGCTTCAGGTACAATGAGCAGTTCTTC. It specifies CASSFRYNEQFF.

This clone was observed a single time. V gene TRBV4-2 combines with J gene TRBJ2-2; D ambiguous. This CDR3 spans 12 amino acids. Trimming pared 5 bases from V and 8 bases from J, leaving 9 bases between. The germline V gene encodes CDR1 LGHNA and CDR2 YNFKEQ. Written as DNA, the CDR3 is TGTGCCAGCAGCTTTCCGGCAGGGGAGCTGTTTTTT. Protein product: CASSFPAGELFF.

The count of this clone is one. The chain combines TRBV4-3 with TRBJ2-1; D may correspond to TRBD1 or TRBD2 (5 bases each). The length of the CDR3 is 17 residues. Germline V CDR1 and CDR2: LGHNA, YSLEER. The V end was cut by 0 bases, the J end by 6 bases, with 18 bases between. The CDR3 region has the DNA TGCGCCAGCAGCCAAGATCGTACTAGGGGCCTGGGCAATGAGCAGTTCTTC. As protein: CASSQDRTRGLGNEQFF.

The chain joins TRBV2 to TRBJ1-4, with D hard to call. V was shortened by 7 bases and J by 0 bases, with 18 bases between the two germline ends. CDR3 length: 17 residues. Germline CDR1 SNHLY, CDR2 FYNNEI. CDR3 sequence (DNA): TGTGCCAGCACCGGGGTGCCCCCACTTGCAACTAATGAAAAACTGTTTTTT. This sequence encodes CASTGVPPLATNEKLFF.

The V and J genes are TRBV5-1 and TRBJ2-7; 9 bases are shared with TRBD1. The germline gives CDR1 SGHRS, CDR2 YFSETQ. Unmatched junction bases numbered 7, after V lost 3 bases and J lost 3 bases. The CDR3 consists of 15 residues. The CDR3 DNA sequence: TGCGCCAGCAGCTCGGACAGGGGATTAGACTACGAGCAGTACTTC. Translated, it gives CASSSDRGLDYEQYF.